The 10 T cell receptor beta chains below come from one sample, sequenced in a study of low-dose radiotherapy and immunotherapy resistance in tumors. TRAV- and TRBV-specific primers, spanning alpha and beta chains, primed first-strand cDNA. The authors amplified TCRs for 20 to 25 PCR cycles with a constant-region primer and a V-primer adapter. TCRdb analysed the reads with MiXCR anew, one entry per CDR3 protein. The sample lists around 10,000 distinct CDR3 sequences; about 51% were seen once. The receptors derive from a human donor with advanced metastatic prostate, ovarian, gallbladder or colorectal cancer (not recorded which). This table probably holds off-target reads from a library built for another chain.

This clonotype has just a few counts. CDR3 in amino acids: CASSTGLAGGWSSYNEQFF. As DNA, the CDR3 is TGTGCCAGCAGCACGGGACTAGCGGGAGGGTGGAGCTCCTACAATGAGCAGTTCTTC. The V gene is TRBV5-4, the J gene TRBJ2-1; TRBD2 aligns across 16 bases. Germline V gene sequence: CDR1 SGHNT, CDR2 YYREEE (reference sequence). This CDR3 contains 19 residues. V dropped 4 bases and J dropped 0; count of bases not matched to a gene: 7.

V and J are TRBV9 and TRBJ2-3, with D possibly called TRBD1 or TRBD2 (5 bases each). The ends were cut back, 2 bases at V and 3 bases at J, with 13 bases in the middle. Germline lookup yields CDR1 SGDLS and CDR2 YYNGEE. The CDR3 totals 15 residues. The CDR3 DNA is TGTGCCAGCAGCGTTTCCGGGACCGCGACAGATACGCAGTATTTT. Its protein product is CASSVSGTATDTQYF.

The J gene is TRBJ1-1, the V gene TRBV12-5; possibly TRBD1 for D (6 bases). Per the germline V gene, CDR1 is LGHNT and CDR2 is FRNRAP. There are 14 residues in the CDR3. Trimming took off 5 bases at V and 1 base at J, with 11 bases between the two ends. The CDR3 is CASGPDRSNTEAFF. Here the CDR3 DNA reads TGTGCTAGTGGTCCCGACAGGTCGAACACTGAAGCTTTCTTT.

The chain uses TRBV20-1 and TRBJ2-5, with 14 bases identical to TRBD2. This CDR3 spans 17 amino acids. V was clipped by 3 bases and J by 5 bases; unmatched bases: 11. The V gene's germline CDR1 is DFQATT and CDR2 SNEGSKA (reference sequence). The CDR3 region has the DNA TGCAGTGCTAGGAAGACTAGCGGGGGGGCCGGTCGGGAGACCCAGTACTTC. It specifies CSARKTSGGAGRETQYF.

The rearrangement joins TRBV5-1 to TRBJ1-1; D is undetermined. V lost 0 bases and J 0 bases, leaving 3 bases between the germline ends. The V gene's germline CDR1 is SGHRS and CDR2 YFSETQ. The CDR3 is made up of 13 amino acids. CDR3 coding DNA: TGCGCCAGCAGCTTGGGACTGAACACTGAAGCTTTCTTT. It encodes CASSLGLNTEAFF.

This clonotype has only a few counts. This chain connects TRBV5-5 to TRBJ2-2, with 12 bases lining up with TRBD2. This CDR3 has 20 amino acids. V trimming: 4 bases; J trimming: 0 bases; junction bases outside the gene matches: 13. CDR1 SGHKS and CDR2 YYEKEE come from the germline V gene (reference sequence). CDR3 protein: CASSRTRTSGTTANTGELFF. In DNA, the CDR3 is TGTGCCAGCAGCCGCACCCGGACTAGCGGGACCACCGCGAACACCGGGGAGCTGTTTTTT.

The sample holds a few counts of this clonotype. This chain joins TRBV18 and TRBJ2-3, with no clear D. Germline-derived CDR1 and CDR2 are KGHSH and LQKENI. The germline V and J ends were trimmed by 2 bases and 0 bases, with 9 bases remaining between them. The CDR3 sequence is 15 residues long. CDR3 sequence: CASSPIPASTDTQYF. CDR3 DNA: TGTGCCAGCTCACCAATCCCAGCTAGCACAGATACGCAGTATTTT.

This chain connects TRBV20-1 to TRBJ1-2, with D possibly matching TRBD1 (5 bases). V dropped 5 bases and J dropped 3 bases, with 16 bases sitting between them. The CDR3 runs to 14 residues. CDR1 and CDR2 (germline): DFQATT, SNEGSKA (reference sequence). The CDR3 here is CSAEGRGVDYGYTF. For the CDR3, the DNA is TGCAGTGCTGAGGGACGCGGGGTGGACTATGGCTACACCTTC.

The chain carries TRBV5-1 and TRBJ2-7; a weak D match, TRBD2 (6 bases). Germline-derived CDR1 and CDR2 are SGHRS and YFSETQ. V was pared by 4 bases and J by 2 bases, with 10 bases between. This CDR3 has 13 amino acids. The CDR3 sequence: CASSRDLTYEQYF. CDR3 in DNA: TGCGCCAGCAGCCGGGACTTAACCTACGAGCAGTACTTC.

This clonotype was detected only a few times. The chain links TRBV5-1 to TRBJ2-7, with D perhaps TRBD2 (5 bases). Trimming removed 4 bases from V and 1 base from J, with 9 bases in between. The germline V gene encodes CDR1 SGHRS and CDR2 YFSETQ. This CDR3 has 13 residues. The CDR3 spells CASSRESSYEQYF. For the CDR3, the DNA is TGCGCCAGCAGCCGGGAATCATCCTACGAGCAGTACTTC.